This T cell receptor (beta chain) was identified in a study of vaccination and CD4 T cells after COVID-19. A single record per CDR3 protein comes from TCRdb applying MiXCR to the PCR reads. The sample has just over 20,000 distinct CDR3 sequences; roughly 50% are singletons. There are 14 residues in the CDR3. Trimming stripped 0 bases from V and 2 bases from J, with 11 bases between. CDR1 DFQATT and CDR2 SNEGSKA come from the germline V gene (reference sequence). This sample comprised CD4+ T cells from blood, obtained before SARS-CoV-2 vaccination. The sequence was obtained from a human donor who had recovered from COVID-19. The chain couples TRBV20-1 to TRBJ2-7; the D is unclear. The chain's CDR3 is CSARDYQATYEQYF. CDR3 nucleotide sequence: TGCAGTGCTAGAGATTACCAGGCTACCTACGAGCAGTACTTC.